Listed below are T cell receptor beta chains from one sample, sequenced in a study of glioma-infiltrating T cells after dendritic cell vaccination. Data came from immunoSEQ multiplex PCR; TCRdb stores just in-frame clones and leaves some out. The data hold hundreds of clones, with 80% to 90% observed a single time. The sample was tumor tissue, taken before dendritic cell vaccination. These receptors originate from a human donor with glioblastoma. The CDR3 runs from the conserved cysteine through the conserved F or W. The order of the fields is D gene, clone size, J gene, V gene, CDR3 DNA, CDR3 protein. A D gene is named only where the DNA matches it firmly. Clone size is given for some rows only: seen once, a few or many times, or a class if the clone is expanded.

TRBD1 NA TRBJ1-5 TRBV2 TGTGCCAGCAGTGAACAGGGGGGACAGCCCCAGCATTTT CASSEQGGQPQHF
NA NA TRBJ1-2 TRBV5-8 TGTGCCAGCAGCTTGAACCCACAGGGTAGACGCGATGGCTACACCTTC CASSLNPQGRRDGYTF
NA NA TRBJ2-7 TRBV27 TGTGCCAGCAGCCCCACCCTCGGCTACGAGCAGTACTTC CASSPTLGYEQYF
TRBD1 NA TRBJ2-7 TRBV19 TGTGCCAGTAGTATAGGGGTTAGGGGGGACAGGGTCTACGAGCAGTACTTC CASSIGVRGDRVYEQYF
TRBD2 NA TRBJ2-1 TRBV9 TGTGCCAGCAGCGCGACTAGCGGCGCCTACAATGAGCAGTTCTTC CASSATSGAYNEQFF
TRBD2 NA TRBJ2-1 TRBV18 TGTGCCAGCTCACCAGGGAGGGGCCACCACAATGAGCAGTTCTTC CASSPGRGHHNEQFF
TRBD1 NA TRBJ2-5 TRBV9 TGTGCCAGCAGCGTACAGGGGGCCCAAGAGACCCAGTACTTC CASSVQGAQETQYF
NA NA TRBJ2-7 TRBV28 TGTGCCAGCAGTAAAGAGACACCCCGGGAGCAGTACTTC CASSKETPREQYF
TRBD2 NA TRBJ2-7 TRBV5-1 TGCGCCAGCAGCATCAACCCTAGCGGGACCACCTACGAGCAGTACTTC CASSINPSGTTYEQYF
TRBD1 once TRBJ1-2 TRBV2 TGTGCCAGCATCCCGGGGCAGGGGGGCTATGGCTACACCTTC CASIPGQGGYGYTF
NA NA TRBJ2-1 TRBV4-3 TGCGCCAGCAGCCAAGATTTTTGGGCGGGGGCCAACAATGAGCAGTTCTTC CASSQDFWAGANNEQFF
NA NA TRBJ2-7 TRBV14 TGTGCCAGCAGGGAAGGAGACCTATCCTCCTACGAGCAGTGCTTC CASREGDLSSYEQCF
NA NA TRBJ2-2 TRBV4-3 TGCGCCAGCAGCCAGACTCGAGGCACCGGGGAGCTGTTTTTT CASSQTRGTGELFF
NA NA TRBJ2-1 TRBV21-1 TGTGCCAGCAGCAAAGTTGGCGGGAGCTCCTACAATGAGCAGTTCTTC CASSKVGGSSYNEQFF
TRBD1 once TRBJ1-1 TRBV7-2 TGTGCCAGCAGCTTTTTCGGACGACAGGGCCGAATCAACACTGAAGCTTTCTTT CASSFFGRQGRINTEAFF
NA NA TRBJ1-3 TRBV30 TGTGCCTGGAGCGGAGGGGACCCTTGGGACACCATATATTTT CAWSGGDPWDTIYF
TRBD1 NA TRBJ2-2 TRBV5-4 TGTGCCAGCAGCCCTCGGGGGACAGGGGTGGGTACCGGGGAGCTGTTTTTT CASSPRGTGVGTGELFF
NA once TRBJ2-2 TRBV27 TGTGCCAGCAGCGCCCTTGCCCACATCGCGAACACCGGGGAGCTGTTTTTT CASSALAHIANTGELFF
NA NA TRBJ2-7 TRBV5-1 TGCGCCAGCAGCCCCTGGTCAGGGAACGAGCAGTACTTC CASSPWSGNEQYF
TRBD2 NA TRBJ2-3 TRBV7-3 TGTGCCAGCAGCCTAGAACGACTAGCGGGGCGAGATACGCAGTATTTT CASSLERLAGRDTQYF
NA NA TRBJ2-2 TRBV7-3 TGTGCCAGCAGCCCCCGTCCGAACACCGGGGAGCTGTTTTTT CASSPRPNTGELFF
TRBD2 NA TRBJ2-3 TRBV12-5 TGTGCTAGTGGTTTGGTGGTAGCGGGCCCCCCGGATACGCAGTATTTT CASGLVVAGPPDTQYF
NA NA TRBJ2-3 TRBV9 TGTGCCAGCAGCGTAGAGGGGGACATTTCGGATACGCAGTATTTT CASSVEGDISDTQYF
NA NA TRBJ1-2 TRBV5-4 TGTGCCAGCAGCTTAACAAACGGGTATGGCTACACCTTC CASSLTNGYGYTF